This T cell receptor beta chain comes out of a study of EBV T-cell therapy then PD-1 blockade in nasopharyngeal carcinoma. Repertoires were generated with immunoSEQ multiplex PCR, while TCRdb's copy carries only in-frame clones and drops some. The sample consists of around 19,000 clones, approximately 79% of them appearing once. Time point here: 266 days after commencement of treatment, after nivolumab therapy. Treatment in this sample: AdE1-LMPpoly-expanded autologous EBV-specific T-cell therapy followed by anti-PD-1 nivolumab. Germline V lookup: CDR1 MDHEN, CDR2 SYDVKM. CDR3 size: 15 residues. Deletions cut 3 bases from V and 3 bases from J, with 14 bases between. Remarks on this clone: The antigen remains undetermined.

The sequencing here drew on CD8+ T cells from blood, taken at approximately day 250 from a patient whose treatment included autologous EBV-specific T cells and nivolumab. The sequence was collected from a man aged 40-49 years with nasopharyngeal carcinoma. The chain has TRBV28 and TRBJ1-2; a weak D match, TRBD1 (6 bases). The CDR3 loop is CASSFGQGRYYGYTF. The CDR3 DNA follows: TGTGCCAGCAGTTTCGGGCAGGGGCGATACTATGGCTACACCTTC.